A single sample gave rise to the 25 T cell receptor beta chains below, sequenced in a study of blood T cell repertoires in COVID-19. Profiling relied on immunoSEQ multiplex PCR, and the TCRdb table lists in-frame clones only, not all of them. The table lists approximately 340,000 clones, 91% of them singletons. The sample comprised PBMCs or T cells enriched from blood (not recorded which). These receptors all stem from a woman aged 40-49 years who had been exposed to COVID-19.

The chain joins TRBV5-4 to TRBJ1-6; 7 nucleotides match TRBD1. CDR1 and CDR2 from the germline V gene are SGHNT and YYREEE (reference sequence). V dropped 1 base and J dropped 8; count of bases not matched to a gene: 0. This CDR3 region has 13 residues. The CDR3 DNA sequence: TGTGCCAGCAGCTTGACAGGGGATTCACCCCTCCACTTT. It codes for CASSLTGDSPLHF.

The chain is built from TRBV4-3 and TRBJ1-6; possibly TRBD1 for D (6 bases). V shed 3 bases and J shed 5 bases, with 11 bases lying between them. Per the germline V gene, CDR1 is LGHNA and CDR2 is YSLEER. The CDR3 is made up of 15 amino acids. For the CDR3, the DNA is TGCGCCAGCAGCCATTCCTCAGGGGATAATTCACCCCTCCACTTT. It codes for CASSHSSGDNSPLHF.

This clone occurred once. The chain combines TRBV19 with TRBJ2-5; a weak D match, TRBD1 (5 bases). The length of the CDR3 is 15 residues. The V end lost 3 bases, the J end lost 5 bases, and 16 bases lay between the germline ends. Germline V gene sequence: CDR1 LNHDA, CDR2 SQIVND (reference sequence). CDR3 region: CASSIPSLSGETQYF. The CDR3 coding sequence is TGTGCCAGTAGTATCCCCTCACTGTCAGGGGAGACCCAGTACTTC.

The V and J genes are TRBV10-1 and TRBJ1-4; TRBD1 is a possible D gene (6 bases). The germline V gene encodes CDR1 WNHNN and CDR2 SYGVQD (reference sequence). The CDR3 is made up of 15 amino acids. Trimming removed 8 bases at V and 2 bases at J, with 15 bases between. The CDR3 DNA sequence: TGCGCCAGCGCAGGGGTTTCAGCGACTAATGAAAAACTGTTTTTT. It specifies CASAGVSATNEKLFF.

The rearrangement links TRBV18 to TRBJ1-1; 7 nucleotides match TRBD1. Trimming cost V 6 bases and J 4 bases; bases outside gene matches: 5. The CDR3 is 13 residues long. The V gene's germline CDR1 is KGHSH and CDR2 LQKENI. CDR3 in DNA: TGTGCCAGCTCCGAAGACAGGGCCACTGAAGCTTTCTTT. The encoded protein is CASSEDRATEAFF.

The chain employs TRBV9 and TRBJ1-1, with D unclear. The CDR3 has 13 residues. CDR1 is SGDLS and CDR2 is YYNGEE in the germline V gene. Trimming took 0 bases from V and 5 from J, leaving 8 bases between them. The CDR3 region is CASSVEIMTEAFF. CDR3 coding DNA: TGTGCCAGCAGCGTAGAAATAATGACTGAAGCTTTCTTT. Together with reference TRBV9 and TRBJ1-1, the CDR3 gives the full variable domain: DSGVTQTPKHLITATGQRVTLRCSPRSGDLSVYWYQQSLDQGLQFLIQYYNGEERAKGNILERFSAQQFPDLHSELNLSSLELGDSALYFCASSVEIMTEAFFGQGTRLTVV.

This chain uses TRBV5-5 with TRBJ2-3; 10 bases are a match to TRBD2. The CDR3 spans 16 residues. Looked up from germline, CDR1 is SGHKS and CDR2 is YYEKEE (reference sequence). J was trimmed by 2 bases and V by 4 bases; bases with no gene match: 7. The CDR3 protein is CASSLRTSGNTDTQYF. CDR3 DNA: TGTGCCAGCAGCCTCCGGACTAGCGGAAACACAGATACGCAGTATTTT.

The chain couples TRBV30 to TRBJ2-3, with D uncertain. The germline CDR1 and CDR2 sequences are GTSNPN and SVGIG (reference sequence). This CDR3 is built from 15 residues. V gave up 0 bases and J gave up 3 bases, with 13 bases separating them. CDR3 loop: CAWSVQAGRTDTQYF. The CDR3 DNA is TGTGCCTGGAGTGTACAAGCAGGTCGGACAGATACGCAGTATTTT.

CDR3 sequence reads: CASSYLPQTGGYSNQPQHF. The CDR3 DNA follows: TGTGCCAGCAGTTACCTCCCCCAGACAGGGGGGTATAGCAATCAGCCCCAGCATTTT. The chain carries TRBV6-2 or TRBV6-3 and TRBJ1-5; TRBD1 agrees at 9 bases. V gave up 2 bases and J gave up 0 bases; unmatched junction bases: 11. The CDR3 consists of 19 residues. Germline V gene lookup returns CDR1 MNHEY and CDR2 SVGEGT.

This clone has just one count. The chain has TRBV12-3 or TRBV12-4 and TRBJ2-3; D gene ambiguous. The CDR3 length is 12 residues. V was trimmed by 3 bases and J by 2 bases, leaving 3 bases between them. This CDR3 reads CASSFFTDTQYF. CDR3 DNA sequence: TGTGCCAGCAGTTTCTTCACAGATACGCAGTATTTT.

The chain uses TRBV29-1 and TRBJ2-7; no reliable D call. V gave up 4 bases and J gave up 5 bases, with 15 bases separating them. Germline CDR1 SQVTM, CDR2 ANQGSEA. The CDR3 contains 13 residues. The CDR3 here is CSVVSPGINEQYF. The CDR3, as DNA: TGCAGCGTTGTTTCCCCGGGTATCAACGAGCAGTACTTC.

The chain carries TRBV7-9 and TRBJ2-2; a weak D match, TRBD2 (5 bases). The V end lost 4 bases, the J end lost 3 bases, and 9 bases lay between the germline ends. CDR1 is SEHNR, CDR2 FQNEAQ, per germline (reference sequence). The CDR3 loop spans 14 amino acids. The DNA of the CDR3 is TGTGCCAGCAGCTCCCCAGCGGACACCGGGGAGCTGTTTTTT. Translating it yields CASSSPADTGELFF.

The genes are TRBV19 and TRBJ2-2; the D gene is possibly TRBD2 (6 bases). The V gene's germline CDR1 is LNHDA and CDR2 SQIVND (reference sequence). The V end lost 4 bases, the J end lost 6 bases, and 30 bases lay between the germline ends. The CDR3 runs to 20 residues. CDR3 in DNA: TGTGCCAGTAGTACGCCGTCAGGGAAGGTGTGGCGGGGCGGACCCGGGGAGCTGTTTTTT. Its protein product is CASSTPSGKVWRGGPGELFF.

This clone was detected only once. The rearrangement joins TRBV24-1 to TRBJ1-5; D call uncertain. The germline V gene encodes CDR1 KGHDR and CDR2 SFDVKD. CDR3 length equals 14 residues. The V gene lost 4 bases and the J gene lost 2 bases, with 8 bases spanning the gap. The CDR3 region is CATSDPTGNQPQHF. The CDR3 DNA reads TGTGCCACCAGTGACCCCACAGGCAATCAGCCCCAGCATTTT.

This clone occurred a few times. V and J are TRBV6-5 and TRBJ1-1; 7 nucleotides align to TRBD1. The CDR3 is made up of 15 amino acids. The V segment lost 1 base and the J segment 4 bases; nucleotides outside the gene matches: 6. The germline CDR1 and CDR2 sequences are MNHEY and SVGAGI. The CDR3 DNA sequence: TGTGCCAGCAGTTACTTCTCAGGGGGTATCACTGAAGCTTTCTTT. This encodes CASSYFSGGITEAFF.

On this clone: This sample also contains other DNA sequences that code for the same CDR3. DNA of the CDR3: TGTGCCAGCAGCGTAGCCCAGGGAACTGAAGCTTTCTTT. Its protein is CASSVAQGTEAFF. The J gene is TRBJ1-1, the V gene TRBV9; D is perhaps TRBD1 (5 bases). This CDR3 is 13 amino acids long. Germline CDR1 reads SGDLS; CDR2 reads YYNGEE. Trimming left V 0 bases short and J 5 bases short, with 8 bases between.

CDR3 DNA: TGTGCCAGCAGCCCCCAGGTATTAGGAAATTCACCCCTCCACTTT. Amino acid sequence: CASSPQVLGNSPLHF. This chain connects TRBV14 to TRBJ1-6; D unresolved. Germline-derived CDR1 and CDR2 are SGHDN and FVKESK. The CDR3 covers 15 residues. Between the trimmed V and J ends, which lost 4 bases and 7 bases, there was a span of 14 bases.

The chain carries TRBV2 and TRBJ2-1; TRBD2 is a possible D gene (5 bases). CDR3 size: 17 residues. Germline CDR1 SNHLY, CDR2 FYNNEI. Trimming shortened V by 3 bases and J by 0 bases, and 15 bases separated the two germline ends. This CDR3 reads CASSDSPPGSSYNEQFF. The CDR3, as DNA: TGTGCCAGCAGTGACTCCCCACCGGGGAGCTCCTACAATGAGCAGTTCTTC.

The chain joins TRBV5-1 to TRBJ1-6, with TRBD1 matching 9 bases. The germline V gene has CDR1 SGHRS and CDR2 YFSETQ. V lost 8 bases, J lost 8 bases, and 5 bases stayed unmatched. The CDR3 extends over 13 amino acids. The CDR3 coding sequence is TGCGCCAGAGGGGACAGGGTGGATTCACCCCTCCACTTT. Translation: CARGDRVDSPLHF.

The V call is TRBV5-1, the J call TRBJ2-5, with 9 bases matching TRBD1. CDR1 is SGHRS, CDR2 YFSETQ, per germline. The CDR3 extends over 15 amino acids. V gave up 4 bases and J gave up 4 bases; unmatched junction bases: 8. The CDR3 DNA is TGCGCCAGCAGCGTAGGTGGGACAGGGCGAGAGACCCAGTACTTC. As protein: CASSVGGTGRETQYF.

The sample holds a few counts of this clone. This chain uses TRBV4-1 with TRBJ1-3, with D unclear. V was clipped by 1 base and J by 10 bases, with 8 bases between them. The germline V gene encodes CDR1 MGHRA and CDR2 YSYEKL. The CDR3 covers 12 residues. As DNA, the CDR3 is TGCGCCAGCAGCCAAGCGGGGAGTACCATATATTTT. Amino acids: CASSQAGSTIYF.

The chain uses TRBV12-5 and TRBJ1-6, with D perhaps TRBD1 (5 bases). The CDR3 is 14 residues long. Trimming cost V 6 bases and J 7 bases, with 13 bases left between them. Germline V gene data show CDR1 as LGHNT and CDR2 as FRNRAP. CDR3 in DNA: TGTGCTAGTGGCCCCTCAGACAGAAATTCACCCCTCCACTTT. This translates into CASGPSDRNSPLHF.

The chain links TRBV14 to TRBJ2-2, with D uncertain. The CDR3 totals 15 residues. The germline gives CDR1 SGHDN, CDR2 FVKESK. Trimming removed 1 base at V and 6 bases at J, with 12 bases between. The CDR3, as DNA: TGTGCCAGCAGCCAAGGCCTCAGGCAGGCCGGGGAGCTGTTTTTT. Amino acids: CASSQGLRQAGELFF.

The chain carries TRBV5-1 and TRBJ2-1; 8 nucleotides agree with TRBD1. Germline V gene sequence: CDR1 SGHRS, CDR2 YFSETQ. J gave up 0 bases and V 3 bases, and 5 bases lay outside the gene matches. This CDR3 contains 16 residues. The CDR3 protein is CASSSTGANSYNEQFF. DNA for the CDR3: TGCGCCAGCAGCTCGACAGGGGCAAACTCCTACAATGAGCAGTTCTTC.

V gene TRBV5-4 combines with J gene TRBJ2-5, with TRBD2 identical over 14 bases. Germline loops: CDR1 SGHNT, CDR2 YYREEE (reference sequence). The CDR3 runs to 16 residues. J was trimmed by 6 bases and V by 3 bases; bases with no gene match: 7. The chain's CDR3 is CASSWGLAGVMKTQYF. The CDR3 region has the DNA TGTGCCAGCAGCTGGGGACTAGCGGGGGTCATGAAGACCCAGTACTTC.